What follows are 28 T cell receptor beta chains derived from one specimen sequenced in a study of response to subunit inactivated influenza vaccine. MiXCR, applied by TCRdb to the RT-PCR reads, yields one record per CDR3 protein. The sample lists around 850,000 distinct CDR3 sequences; approximately 17% were seen once. The sequencing used PBMCs from blood, collected roughly 5 days after vaccination. Receptors originate from a man between 45 and 60 years old who received an inactivated influenza vaccine.

A few counts support this clonotype. The CDR3 region is CSVGTGRYGYTF. The CDR3 nucleotides are TGCAGCGTTGGGACAGGGCGCTATGGCTACACCTTC. The chain combines TRBV29-1 with TRBJ1-2; the match to TRBD1 covers 8 bases. This CDR3 spans 12 amino acids. After removal of 4 bases from V and 4 bases from J, the junction contained 2 bases not matched to a gene. The germline V gene encodes CDR1 SQVTM and CDR2 ANQGSEA.

V is TRBV6-2 or TRBV6-3 and J is TRBJ2-4; a weak D match, TRBD1 (6 bases). Germline CDR1 MNHEY, CDR2 SVGEGT. This CDR3 is 13 amino acids long. V shed 7 bases and J shed 8 bases, with 15 bases lying between them. CDR3 residues: CASTRPEGDIQYF. CDR3 bases: TGTGCCAGCACCCGGCCAGAGGGGGACATTCAGTACTTC.

The chain has TRBV28 and TRBJ2-7, with 8 bases lining up with TRBD2. There are 14 residues in the CDR3. The germline gives CDR1 MDHEN, CDR2 SYDVKM. The junction had 8 bases not matched to a gene; V was cut back by 5 bases and J by 5 bases. The CDR3 region is CASSAGTRGHEQYF. Here the CDR3 DNA reads TGTGCCAGCAGTGCCGGGACTAGAGGCCACGAGCAGTACTTC.

This clonotype appeared a few times. This chain uses TRBV7-9 with TRBJ2-3; possibly TRBD2 for D (5 bases). Germline-derived CDR1 and CDR2 are SEHNR and FQNEAQ (reference sequence). The CDR3 extends over 12 amino acids. Trimming cost V 11 bases and J 2 bases, with 11 bases left between them. This CDR3 is CAERTYTDTQYF. In DNA, the CDR3 is TGTGCCGAGAGGACTTACACAGATACGCAGTATTTT.

This clonotype showed up just a few times. J is TRBJ2-1 and V is TRBV6-2 or TRBV6-3, with D tentatively TRBD1 (5 bases). The CDR3 sequence is 13 residues long. CDR1 is MNHEY and CDR2 is SVGEGT in the germline V gene. Deletions cut 1 base from V and 9 bases from J, with 10 bases between. The CDR3 reads CASSYFKRGEQFF. Here the CDR3 DNA reads TGTGCCAGCAGTTACTTTAAAAGGGGTGAGCAGTTCTTC.

This chain's CDR3 is CASSIPTSGGLPRPYNEQFF. Here the CDR3 DNA reads TGTGCCAGCAGCATACCGACTAGCGGGGGTTTGCCGCGGCCCTACAATGAGCAGTTCTTC. V gene TRBV7-2 combines with J gene TRBJ2-1, with 12 bases aligning to TRBD2. CDR1 and CDR2 (germline): SGHTA, FQGNSA. The CDR3 length is 20 residues. V shed 5 bases and J 2 bases; nucleotides not matched to a gene: 16.

The gene calls are TRBV30 and TRBJ1-1; no reliable D call. This CDR3 spans 13 amino acids. V was shortened by 2 bases and J by 0 bases, with 7 bases between the two germline ends. Germline CDR1 reads GTSNPN; CDR2 reads SVGIG (reference sequence). CDR3 in DNA: TGTGCCTGGAGTCGAGCTATGAACACTGAAGCTTTCTTT. It yields the protein CAWSRAMNTEAFF.

The rearrangement joins TRBV29-1 to TRBJ2-7; D is perhaps TRBD1 (6 bases). CDR3 size: 12 residues. Germline V gives CDR1 SQVTM, CDR2 ANQGSEA. The CDR3, as DNA: TGCGGAGCCGTACAGGGACCCGGCGAGCAGTACTTC. Its translation: CGAVQGPGEQYF.

The chain joins TRBV4-1 to TRBJ2-4; no definite D call. The germline V and J ends were trimmed by 0 bases and 0 bases, with 15 bases remaining between them. Germline V gene sequence: CDR1 MGHRA, CDR2 YSYEKL. The CDR3 loop spans 18 amino acids. CDR3 in DNA: TGCGCCAGCAGCCAAGATCCGCCTGAGACGATAGCCAAAAACATTCAGTACTTC. Protein sequence: CASSQDPPETIAKNIQYF.

This clonotype was found many times. The gene calls are TRBV30 and TRBJ2-7, with 8 bases aligning to TRBD1. This CDR3 comprises 16 residues. V shed 2 bases and J 2 bases; nucleotides not matched to a gene: 11. Germline values: CDR1 GTSNPN, CDR2 SVGIG (reference sequence). CDR3 sequence: CAWSYLPGQEAYEQYF. For the CDR3, the DNA is TGTGCCTGGAGTTATCTTCCGGGACAGGAGGCCTACGAGCAGTACTTC.

This clonotype was seen more than once but under ten times. This chain connects TRBV6-1 to TRBJ2-7; maybe TRBD1 (6 bases). Germline V gene data show CDR1 as MNHNS and CDR2 as SASEGT. V gave up 4 bases and J gave up 0 bases, with 13 bases separating them. The CDR3 is 15 residues long. CDR3 amino acids: CASSVIGRGSYEQYF. CDR3 nucleotides: TGTGCCAGCAGTGTTATTGGCAGGGGCTCCTACGAGCAGTACTTC.

This chain connects TRBV12-3 or TRBV12-4 to TRBJ1-4; 8 nucleotides align to TRBD1. V trimming: 5 bases; J trimming: 8 bases; junction bases outside the gene matches: 4. CDR3 length: 13 amino acids. The CDR3 loop is CASSRTGTEKLFF. The CDR3 bases are TGTGCCAGCAGTCGGACAGGGACGGAAAAACTGTTTTTT.

This clonotype came up a few times. V usage is TRBV14 and J usage is TRBJ1-1, with D possibly TRBD1 on 5 matching bases. This CDR3 is 16 amino acids long. Trimming removed 0 bases at V and 0 bases at J, with 11 bases between. CDR1 is SGHDN and CDR2 is FVKESK in the germline V gene. The CDR3 nucleotides read TGTGCCAGCAGCCAAGAATTGGGACTGATGAACACTGAAGCTTTCTTT. It codes for CASSQELGLMNTEAFF.

This clonotype was recorded a few times. The rearrangement links TRBV7-8 to TRBJ2-5; 8 bases align to TRBD1. This CDR3 spans 16 amino acids. V dropped 1 base and J dropped 5; count of bases not matched to a gene: 9. The V gene's germline CDR1 is SGHVS and CDR2 FQNEAQ. The CDR3: CASSLGIGQGQETQYF. The CDR3 DNA reads TGTGCCAGCAGCTTAGGTATCGGACAGGGACAGGAGACCCAGTACTTC.

The V and J genes are TRBV9 and TRBJ1-5; the D is unclear. Germline values: CDR1 SGDLS, CDR2 YYNGEE. V lost 0 bases, J lost 0 bases, and 4 bases lay in between. The CDR3 is 14 amino acids. CDR3 residues: CASSVGNSNQPQHF. CDR3 in DNA: TGTGCCAGCAGCGTAGGAAATAGCAATCAGCCCCAGCATTTT.

This CDR3 reads CASSSQGNSYEQYF. CDR3 DNA sequence: TGCGCCAGCAGCTCACAGGGGAACAGCTACGAGCAGTACTTC. V is TRBV5-1 and J is TRBJ2-7; 7 bases agree with TRBD1. Germline V CDR1 and CDR2: SGHRS, YFSETQ. This CDR3 has 14 amino acids. Losses at the gene ends were 3 bases for V and 3 bases for J; bases not matched to a gene: 6.

This clonotype is a singleton in its sample. The J gene is TRBJ2-1, the V gene TRBV5-1; D is possibly TRBD1 (5 bases). Germline V gene sequence: CDR1 SGHRS, CDR2 YFSETQ. Deletions cut 2 bases from V and 8 bases from J, with 14 bases between. CDR3 length: 14 residues. The CDR3: CASSLTGRVDEQFF. CDR3 in DNA: TGCGCCAGCAGCTTAACAGGCAGGGTCGATGAGCAGTTCTTC.

This clonotype has more than one count but fewer than ten. The chain links TRBV15 to TRBJ1-6; D may be TRBD1 (5 bases). Germline V gene lookup returns CDR1 LNHNV and CDR2 YYDKDF (reference sequence). V shed 0 bases and J shed 6 bases, with 12 bases lying between them. This CDR3 spans 16 amino acids. CDR3 coding DNA: TGTGCCACCAGCAGAGATCTAGGAGGGGTTAATTCACCCCTCCACTTT. Amino acid sequence: CATSRDLGGVNSPLHF. Variable domain in full (rest from reference TRBV15 and TRBJ1-6): DAMVIQNPRYQVTQFGKPVTLSCSQTLNHNVMYWYQQKSSQAPKLLFHYYDKDFNNEADTPDNFQSRRPNTSFCFLDIRSPGLGDTAMYLCATSRDLGGVNSPLHFGNGTRLTVT.

V gene TRBV4-3 combines with J gene TRBJ2-5; 7 bases agree with TRBD2. V gave up 3 bases and J gave up 1 base; unmatched junction bases: 5. Germline CDR1 and CDR2: LGHNA and YSLEER. This CDR3 is built from 15 residues. CDR3 bases: TGCGCCAGCAGCCAGGCTTTAGCGGGCCAAGAGACCCAGTACTTC. This codes for CASSQALAGQETQYF.

The table lists this clonotype with a few counts. The rearrangement links TRBV7-9 to TRBJ2-3; D may be TRBD2 (5 bases). There are 17 residues in the CDR3. Germline CDR1 reads SEHNR; CDR2 reads FQNEAQ (reference sequence). V was shortened by 3 bases and J by 2 bases, with 18 bases between the two germline ends. CDR3 residues: CASSFEPLRDYTDTQYF. The DNA of the CDR3 is TGTGCCAGCAGCTTTGAACCGCTGCGAGACTACACAGATACGCAGTATTTT.

The V call is TRBV7-9, the J call TRBJ2-5; maybe TRBD2 (6 bases). Germline values: CDR1 SEHNR, CDR2 FQNEAQ (reference sequence). The CDR3 is made up of 13 amino acids. V lost 7 bases and J lost 7, with 16 bases in between. CDR3 sequence (DNA): TGTGCCAGCACCAAGGGCGGGGAAGGGACCCAGTACTTC. It specifies CASTKGGEGTQYF.

This clonotype was counted ten times or more. The chain carries TRBV19 and TRBJ1-5; TRBD1 might be the D (5 bases). Germline V gene sequence: CDR1 LNHDA, CDR2 SQIVND (reference sequence). Between the trimmed V and J ends, which lost 0 bases and 4 bases, there was a span of 13 bases. The CDR3 sequence is 16 residues long. The CDR3 DNA follows: TGTGCCAGTAGTATAGATCGTCCGAGGGGTAATCAGCCCCAGCATTTT. Translated, it gives CASSIDRPRGNQPQHF.

This chain joins TRBV7-8 and TRBJ2-5, with 8 nucleotides matching TRBD1. The V segment lost 5 bases and the J segment 4 bases; nucleotides outside the gene matches: 9. Germline CDR1 is SGHVS and CDR2 is FQNEAQ. The CDR3 length is 15 residues. The CDR3 nucleotides read TGTGCCAGCAGCAGAAGGACAGGGTCCGTAGAGACCCAGTACTTC. It specifies CASSRRTGSVETQYF.

V usage is TRBV29-1 and J usage is TRBJ2-5, with D perhaps matching TRBD2 (5 bases). Germline V lookup: CDR1 SQVTM, CDR2 ANQGSEA. V gave up 4 bases and J gave up 3 bases, with 18 bases separating them. The CDR3 consists of 15 residues. CDR3 sequence: CSVAPTNRPEETQYF. The DNA for the CDR3 is TGCAGCGTTGCCCCGACTAACCGACCAGAAGAGACCCAGTACTTC.

The chain couples TRBV6-5 to TRBJ2-5, with TRBD1 as a possible D gene (5 bases). The CDR3 is 16 residues long. Germline-derived CDR1 and CDR2 are MNHEY and SVGAGI. Trimming took off 0 bases at V and 0 bases at J, with 11 bases between the two ends. The DNA for the CDR3 is TGTGCCAGCAGTTACTCCCAGGGCACTAACCAAGAGACCCAGTACTTC. It encodes CASSYSQGTNQETQYF.

The rearrangement uses TRBV11-3 and TRBJ2-7; the match to TRBD1 covers 7 bases. CDR1 is SGHNT, CDR2 YENEEA, per germline. The junction had 4 bases not matched to a gene; V was cut back by 5 bases and J by 3 bases. This CDR3 is 13 amino acids long. The CDR3 loop is CASSSRDSYEQYF. The CDR3 DNA reads TGTGCCAGCAGCAGCCGGGACAGCTACGAGCAGTACTTC. Based on the CDR3 plus reference TRBV11-3 and TRBJ2-7, the full variable domain is EAGVVQSPRYKIIEKKQPVAFWCNPISGHNTLYWYLQNLGQGPELLIRYENEEAVDDSQLPKDRFSAERLKGVDSTLKIQPAELGDSAVYLCASSSRDSYEQYFGPGTRLTVT.

The V gene is TRBV29-1, the J gene TRBJ1-1, with a possible D match to TRBD1 (5 bases). V dropped 4 bases and J dropped 10 bases, with 13 bases sitting between them. The germline CDR1 and CDR2 sequences are SQVTM and ANQGSEA. This CDR3 has 11 amino acids. CDR3 bases: TGCAGCGTTGGATCGGGGGATGGAGCTTTCTTT. It translates to CSVGSGDGAFF.

This clonotype has just a few counts. The rearrangement uses TRBV5-1 and TRBJ1-1; maybe TRBD1 (5 bases). Trimming stripped 0 bases from V and 6 bases from J, with 18 bases between. Germline-derived CDR1 and CDR2 are SGHRS and YFSETQ. CDR3 length equals 16 residues. CDR3 sequence: CASSLDSGDWGAEAFF. CDR3 in DNA: TGCGCCAGCAGCTTGGATTCCGGGGACTGGGGCGCTGAAGCTTTCTTT.